Below are 8 T cell receptor beta chains sequenced from a single sample in a study of T-cell memory formation after mild COVID-19. MiXCR was run by TCRdb on the 5' RACE reads, yielding one entry per CDR3 protein. Among some 450,000 distinct CDR3 sequences listed, approximately 20% were seen once. The specimen was PBMCs or a T cell subset sorted from them (not recorded which). The receptor source for this set is an adult woman who had mild COVID-19 (a few samples of this study predate the infection). Cell type and time point are not known.

This clonotype has a handful of counts. The chain couples TRBV5-1 to TRBJ2-7; TRBD1 aligns across 8 bases. Germline CDR1 and CDR2: SGHRS and YFSETQ. This CDR3 spans 15 amino acids. Germline trimming cut 4 bases from V and 2 bases from J; bases unmatched to any gene: 8. The chain's CDR3 is CASSERQGWTYEQYF. The CDR3, as DNA: TGCGCCAGCAGCGAAAGACAGGGGTGGACCTACGAGCAGTACTTC.

J is TRBJ1-2 and V is TRBV7-2; maybe TRBD1 (5 bases). Trimming cost V 5 bases and J 4 bases, with 17 bases left between them. Germline V gene lookup returns CDR1 SGHTA and CDR2 FQGNSA. This CDR3 region has 15 residues. The CDR3 nucleotides read TGTGCCAGCAGCCGGGGGGGGAAAACACGCTATGGCTACACCTTC. It encodes CASSRGGKTRYGYTF. The complete variable domain, with remaining parts taken from reference TRBV7-2 and TRBJ1-2, reads GAGVSQSPSNKVTEKGKDVELRCDPISGHTALYWYRQSLGQGLEFLIYFQGNSAPDKSGLPSDRFSAERTGGSVSTLTIQRTQQEDSAVYLCASSRGGKTRYGYTFGSGTRLTVV.

This clonotype showed up just a few times. The rearrangement uses TRBV5-1 and TRBJ2-3, with 13 nucleotides matching TRBD2. Germline values: CDR1 SGHRS, CDR2 YFSETQ. Trimming removed 4 bases from V and 3 bases from J; junction bases left unmatched: 5. The CDR3 loop spans 16 amino acids. CDR3 bases: TGCGCCAGCAGCGGACAGACTAGCGGGAGGACAGATACGCAGTATTTT. Encoded protein: CASSGQTSGRTDTQYF.

This clonotype has at least ten counts. The chain recombines TRBV5-6 with TRBJ2-7; unclear D gene. The CDR3 is 11 amino acids. Trimming removed 4 bases from V and 3 bases from J, with 5 bases in between. Looked up from germline, CDR1 is SGHDT and CDR2 is YYEEEE. The CDR3 DNA is TGTGCCAGCAGCACCTACTACGAGCAGTACTTC. This gives the protein CASSTYYEQYF.

The genes are TRBV24-1 and TRBJ1-5; the match to TRBD1 covers 11 bases. V trimming: 3 bases; J trimming: 4 bases; junction bases outside the gene matches: 4. The CDR3 sequence is 16 residues long. Per germline, CDR1 KGHDR and CDR2 SFDVKD. CDR3 DNA: TGTGCCACCAGTGATGCCGGGACAGGGGGGAATCAGCCCCAGCATTTT. Translation gives CATSDAGTGGNQPQHF.

The rearrangement joins TRBV7-9 to TRBJ2-1; D ambiguous. V was cut by 4 bases and J by 8 bases, with 15 bases left in between. The CDR3 extends over 14 amino acids. Germline V gene sequence: CDR1 SEHNR, CDR2 FQNEAQ (reference sequence). The CDR3 spells CASSSRFASDEQFF. The CDR3 DNA reads TGTGCCAGCAGCTCACGGTTCGCTTCCGATGAGCAGTTCTTC.

The chain joins TRBV7-9 to TRBJ2-3, with D possibly being TRBD1 (5 bases). CDR1 is SEHNR and CDR2 is FQNEAQ in the germline V gene (reference sequence). V lost 4 bases and J 1 base, leaving 9 bases between the germline ends. This CDR3 has 14 amino acids. The CDR3 here is CASSSGFRTDTQYF. In DNA, the CDR3 is TGTGCCAGCAGCTCAGGGTTTCGCACAGATACGCAGTATTTT.

This clonotype was seen a few times. The V call is TRBV3-1, the J call TRBJ2-2; D uncertain. V lost 8 bases, J lost 3 bases, and 10 bases lay in between. The germline CDR1 and CDR2 sequences are LGHDT and YNNKEL (reference sequence). The CDR3 is made up of 13 amino acids. The CDR3 is CASERSDTGELFF. For the CDR3, the DNA is TGTGCCAGCGAGCGTTCGGACACCGGGGAGCTGTTTTTT.